Listed below are T cell receptor beta chains from one sample, sequenced in a study of OX40 agonist ivuxolimab in advanced cancers. Measured with immunoSEQ multiplex PCR; TCRdb has only the in-frame clones, and not every one. The profile shows some 82,000 clones, 75% to 95% of them singletons. The sample in question was CD4+ or CD8+ T cells sorted from blood, obtained in a trial of the OX40 agonist ivuxolimab. All receptors come from an adult with an advanced solid tumor such as melanoma, head and neck, liver or kidney cancer. Each CDR3 is given with its conserved first and last residue. The D gene is left open where the match is weak. Clone size, where shown, is once, few, many, or a class for clones that have expanded.

d_call	v_call	clone_size	j_call	cdr3_nt	cdr3_aa
NA	TRBV18	NA	TRBJ2-7	TGTGCCAGCTCCGCATCGCGGCTAGGGTTATACGAGCAGTACTTC	CASSASRLGLYEQYF
TRBD2	TRBV30	NA	TRBJ2-1	TGTGCCTGGAGTCTCAAACTAGCGGGAGGGCCCATTTCCTACAATGAGCAGTTCTTC	CAWSLKLAGGPISYNEQFF
NA	TRBV5-6	NA	TRBJ2-5	TGTGCCAGCAGCCCGGATCCGACGGGAGTTGGAGAGACCCAGTACTTC	CASSPDPTGVGETQYF
NA	TRBV6-4	NA	TRBJ1-5	TGTGCCAGCAGTGAAGGGGGTGGGGGCAATCAGCCCCAGCATTTT	CASSEGGGGNQPQHF
NA	TRBV7-9	once	TRBJ2-1	TGTGCCAGCAGCTTTAAAGGGGGTGAGCAGTTCTTC	CASSFKGGEQFF
TRBD2	TRBV19	NA	TRBJ2-1	TGTGCCAGTAGTATTTTCCTAGCGGGAGCTAATGAGCAGTTCTTC	CASSIFLAGANEQFF
NA	TRBV10-3	NA	TRBJ2-2	TGTGCCATCAGTGAGTTTAGTAGCGGGAACACCGGGGAGCTGTTTTTT	CAISEFSSGNTGELFF
NA	TRBV4-2	NA	TRBJ1-6	TGTGCCAGCAGCCAAGAAGAGGGCAAAGGCCTCCACTTT	CASSQEEGKGLHF
NA	TRBV27	NA	TRBJ2-1	TGTGCCAGCAGCTCTACAGGGGGAGCGGGAGTTTACAATGAGCAGTTCTTC	CASSSTGGAGVYNEQFF
TRBD2	TRBV2	NA	TRBJ2-5	TGTGCCAGCAATGCCAGGACTAGCGGGAAAGAGACCCAGTACTTC	CASNARTSGKETQYF
TRBD2	TRBV5-4	NA	TRBJ2-3	TGTGCCAGCAGCTCCGGGCTAGCGGGGGGCGAAGATACGCAGTATTTT	CASSSGLAGGEDTQYF
NA	TRBV5-4	NA	TRBJ2-7	TGTGCCAGCGGGCCGGGACTCCAATCCTACGAGCAGTACTTC	CASGPGLQSYEQYF
NA	TRBV7-9	NA	TRBJ2-5	TGTGCCAGCAGCTTCCACGGGGTAGGGGGTACGACCCAGTACTTC	CASSFHGVGGTTQYF
TRBD2	TRBV7-2	NA	TRBJ2-3	TGTGCCAGCAGCCCAAGGGGACTACCTAGCACAGATACGCAGTATTTT	CASSPRGLPSTDTQYF
NA	TRBV2	once	TRBJ2-7	TGTGCCAGCAGGCAACAGAGTGCGGCCTACGAGCAGTACTTC	CASRQQSAAYEQYF
NA	TRBV27	NA	TRBJ2-1	TGTGCCAGCAAGGAAAGGCCTCGGGATGAGCAGTTCTTC	CASKERPRDEQFF
TRBD1	TRBV28	NA	TRBJ2-2	TGTGCCAGCAGTTTCCGGGACAGGGCCGGGGAGCTGTTTTTT	CASSFRDRAGELFF
TRBD2	TRBV5-8	NA	TRBJ2-1	TGTGCCAGCAGCTTGGCCGAACGGGGACTAGCGGGTAATGAGCAGTTCTTC	CASSLAERGLAGNEQFF
NA	TRBV2	few	TRBJ2-7	TGTGCCAGCAGCGACAGGAGGAGCTCCTACGAGCAGTACTTC	CASSDRRSSYEQYF
NA	TRBV7-2	NA	TRBJ2-5	TGTGCCAGCAGACAAGACAGTAACCAAGAGACCCAGTACTTC	CASRQDSNQETQYF
TRBD1	TRBV4-2	once	TRBJ2-6	TGTGCCAGCAGCCAAGGTCCGGCAGGGGGCGTACCCTCTGGGGCCAACGTCCTGACTTTC	CASSQGPAGGVPSGANVLTF
NA	TRBV6-6	once	TRBJ1-1	TGTGCCAGCAGTTACGGTCCCGAAGCAGCTTTCTTT	CASSYGPEAAFF
TRBD1	TRBV18	NA	TRBJ2-5	TGTGCCAGCTCACCAACGACAGGGGTGGTCCAAGAGACCCAGTACTTC	CASSPTTGVVQETQYF
NA	TRBV2	NA	TRBJ2-7	TGTGCCAGCAAAGCAAGCGGTTACTACGAGCAGTACTTC	CASKASGYYEQYF
TRBD1	TRBV5-1	NA	TRBJ1-1	TGCGCCAGCAGCTTTGACAGGGGCACTGAAGCTTTCTTT	CASSFDRGTEAFF
NA	TRBV20-1	NA	TRBJ2-1	TGCAGTGCCCCAATCTACAATGAGCAGTTCTTC	CSAPIYNEQFF
TRBD2	TRBV7-2	NA	TRBJ2-2	TGTGCCAGCAGCTTAGCGGTAGCGGGCACCGGGGAGCTGTTTTTT	CASSLAVAGTGELFF
NA	TRBV19	NA	TRBJ2-3	TGTGCCAGTAGTATAGCGTTGAGCACAGATACGCAGTATTTT	CASSIALSTDTQYF
NA	TRBV28	NA	TRBJ2-5	TGTGCCAGCAGTCGCGTGATAAGGGAGACCCAGTACTTC	CASSRVIRETQYF
NA	TRBV23-1	NA	TRBJ2-1	TGCGCCAGCAGTCAGCCGGGGGACCGCTACAATGAGCAGTTCTTC	CASSQPGDRYNEQFF
NA	TRBV2	NA	TRBJ1-2	TGTGCCAGCAGCAGGGACTCGAATAACTATGGCTACACCTTC	CASSRDSNNYGYTF
TRBD1	TRBV25-1	NA	TRBJ2-5	TGTGCCAGCAGTTCCTTTAACCCGGGACAGGCCCGGGAGACCCAGTACTTC	CASSSFNPGQARETQYF
NA	TRBV7-2	NA	TRBJ1-2	TGTGCCAGCAGCCGAGGAGCTAACTATGGCTACACCTTC	CASSRGANYGYTF
TRBD2	TRBV4-3	NA	TRBJ2-5	TGCGCCAGCAGCCAAGCTAGCGGGAAACGGGAGACCCAGTACTTC	CASSQASGKRETQYF
NA	TRBV2	once	TRBJ2-3	TGTGCCAGCAGTGCTAGGGGAGCAGATACGCAGTATTTT	CASSARGADTQYF
NA	TRBV28	NA	TRBJ2-3	TGTGCCAGCAGGAACGGGATCTATACAGATACGCAGTATTTT	CASRNGIYTDTQYF
NA	TRBV7-8	NA	TRBJ1-2	TGTGCCAGCAGCTTAGATTACCATCTGGCGTCCCTCAACTATGGCTACACCTTC	CASSLDYHLASLNYGYTF
TRBD1	TRBV7-9	NA	TRBJ1-2	TGTGCCAGCAGCTCCCCGACAGGGTTCCTGGATGGCTACACCTTC	CASSSPTGFLDGYTF
TRBD1	TRBV11-2	few	TRBJ1-1	TGTGCCAGCAGCACTCGACAGGGGATGAACACTGAAGCTTTCTTT	CASSTRQGMNTEAFF
NA	TRBV19	NA	TRBJ2-4	TGTGCCAGTTCGACAGGTTTCGGAAACATTCAGTACTTC	CASSTGFGNIQYF
NA	TRBV28	NA	TRBJ2-7	TGTGCCAGTTTCTTGGGCGGAAGCTCCTACGAGCAGTACTTC	CASFLGGSSYEQYF
TRBD1	TRBV5-1	NA	TRBJ1-4	TGCGCCAGCAGCTTAGGACAGGGTGGAAAACTGTTTTTT	CASSLGQGGKLFF
TRBD2	TRBV7-3	NA	TRBJ2-1	TGTGCCAGCAGCTCCGGGACTAGCAATGAGCAGTTCTTC	CASSSGTSNEQFF
NA	TRBV2	NA	TRBJ1-2	TGTGCCAGCAGGCCCCAAGGAGGGGGCTACACCTTC	CASRPQGGGYTF